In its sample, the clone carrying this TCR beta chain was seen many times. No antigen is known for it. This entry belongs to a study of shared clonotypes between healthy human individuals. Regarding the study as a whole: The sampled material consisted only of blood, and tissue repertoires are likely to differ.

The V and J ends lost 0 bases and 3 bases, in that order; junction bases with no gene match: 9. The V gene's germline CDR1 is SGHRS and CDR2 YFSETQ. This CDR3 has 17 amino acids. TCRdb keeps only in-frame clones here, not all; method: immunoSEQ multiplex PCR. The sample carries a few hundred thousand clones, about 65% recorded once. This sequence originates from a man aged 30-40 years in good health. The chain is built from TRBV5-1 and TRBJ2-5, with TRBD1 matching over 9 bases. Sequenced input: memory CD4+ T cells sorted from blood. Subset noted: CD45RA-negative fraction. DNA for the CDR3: TGCGCCAGCAGCTTGGGTGGGACAGGGATATTGGAAGAGACCCAGTACTTC. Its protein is CASSLGGTGILEETQYF.